The 29 T cell receptor beta chains below all came from one sample that was sequenced in a study of T cells after yellow fever vaccination. TCRdb re-called the 5' RACE reads with MiXCR, one entry per CDR3 protein. The profile shows about 340,000 distinct CDR3 sequences, roughly 8.7% of them singletons. The source material was PBMCs, sampled on the day of the first yellow fever vaccination. The source is a man aged 18 to 29 who received the YFV17D yellow fever vaccine.

The sample holds many counts of this clonotype. The chain carries TRBV11-2 and TRBJ2-3, with D hard to call. V was cut by 1 base and J by 2 bases, with 1 base left in between. Germline CDR1 and CDR2: SGHAT and FQNNGV. The CDR3 runs to 12 residues. The DNA of the CDR3 is TGTGCCAGCAGCTTAGCCACAGATACGCAGTATTTT. Translating gives CASSLATDTQYF.

The sample holds a few counts of this clonotype. The chain has TRBV6-2 or TRBV6-3 and TRBJ1-1; unclear D gene. Trimming took off 4 bases at V and 0 bases at J, with 9 bases between the two ends. The CDR3 loop spans 14 amino acids. Germline CDR1 reads MNHEY; CDR2 reads SVGEGT. Here the CDR3 reads CASSLQRMNTEAFF. CDR3 DNA: TGTGCCAGCAGTTTACAGAGAATGAACACTGAAGCTTTCTTT.

The table lists this clonotype with a few counts. The chain uses TRBV4-1 and TRBJ1-5; D gene unclear. This CDR3 is built from 14 residues. V lost 3 bases to trimming and J lost 0 bases, with 6 bases between them. Germline V CDR1 and CDR2: MGHRA, YSYEKL. This chain's CDR3 is CASSQQVSNQPQHF. In nucleotides, the CDR3 is TGCGCCAGCAGCCAGCAGGTTAGCAATCAGCCCCAGCATTTT.

This clonotype was detected a few times. This chain uses TRBV2 with TRBJ2-3; TRBD2 matches at 8 bases. J lost 8 bases, V lost 6 bases, and 13 bases had no gene match. Germline loops: CDR1 SNHLY, CDR2 FYNNEI. The CDR3 spans 15 residues. The DNA of the CDR3 is TGTGCCAGCAGCCGGGAGGGACCGCGCGTCGGTACGCAGTATTTT. Amino acid sequence: CASSREGPRVGTQYF.

In its sample, this clonotype was seen many times. The chain couples TRBV12-3 or TRBV12-4 to TRBJ2-5; D possibly corresponds to TRBD2 (5 bases). This CDR3 has 14 residues. V shed 5 bases and J shed 1 base, with 11 bases lying between them. CDR3 sequence: CASSRGFRQETQYF. The CDR3 DNA is TGTGCCAGCAGTAGAGGGTTCCGCCAAGAGACCCAGTACTTC.

The chain joins TRBV29-1 to TRBJ2-5, with 10 nucleotides matching TRBD1. Trimming took 7 bases from V and 2 from J; bases not matched to a gene: 4. Germline CDR1 is SQVTM and CDR2 is ANQGSEA. The CDR3 has 13 amino acids. The CDR3 protein is CSAQDRGQETQYF. Here the CDR3 DNA reads TGCAGCGCCCAGGACAGGGGGCAAGAGACCCAGTACTTC.

V gene TRBV4-1 combines with J gene TRBJ2-3; D possibly corresponds to TRBD2 (7 bases). V dropped 4 bases and J dropped 4 bases, with 15 bases sitting between them. CDR1 is MGHRA, CDR2 YSYEKL, per germline. CDR3 length: 15 residues. The CDR3 DNA reads as TGCGCCAGCAGCCGAGAGGGGGGGTCCCCAGATACGCAGTATTTT. Its translation is CASSREGGSPDTQYF.

The chain uses TRBV6-5 and TRBJ1-1, with 8 positions matching TRBD1. V lost 2 bases and J lost 1; bases outside the gene matches: 3. The CDR3 consists of 15 residues. CDR1 and CDR2 (germline): MNHEY, SVGAGI. CDR3 protein: CASSYPGTGNTEAFF. The CDR3 region has the DNA TGTGCCAGCAGTTACCCCGGGACAGGGAACACTGAAGCTTTCTTT.

The chain links TRBV27 to TRBJ2-5; TRBD1 is a possible D gene (5 bases). With 7 bases removed from V and 1 base from J, the gap between germline ends came to 10 bases. This CDR3 comprises 13 residues. CDR1 is MNHEY, CDR2 SMNVEV, per germline (reference sequence). The CDR3 reads CASTPQGQETQYF. CDR3 DNA: TGTGCCAGCACCCCCCAGGGCCAAGAGACCCAGTACTTC.

The J gene is TRBJ2-3, the V gene TRBV19; 10 bases are a match to TRBD2. Germline CDR1 and CDR2: LNHDA and SQIVND (reference sequence). The CDR3 covers 13 residues. Losses at the gene ends were 9 bases for V and 1 base for J; bases not matched to a gene: 1. The DNA of the CDR3 is TGTGCCAGCACTAGCGGGGGCACAGATACGCAGTATTTT. Translation: CASTSGGTDTQYF.

This clonotype was seen only a few times. The rearrangement links TRBV19 to TRBJ2-3; D gene ambiguous. Germline V CDR1 and CDR2: LNHDA, SQIVND (reference sequence). This CDR3 spans 15 amino acids. Trimming took off 2 bases at V and 0 bases at J, with 9 bases between the two ends. DNA of the CDR3: TGTGCCAGTAGTATAAGGGAAAGAAGCACAGATACGCAGTATTTT. Translating gives CASSIRERSTDTQYF.

The chain links TRBV4-2 to TRBJ1-1, with unresolved D. The CDR3 runs to 14 residues. V was pared by 0 bases and J by 9 bases, with 14 bases between. Germline-derived CDR1 and CDR2 are LGHNA and YNFKEQ. The CDR3 nucleotides read TGTGCCAGCAGCCAAGATGGCGGCAGCACCAAAGCTTTCTTT. The encoded protein is CASSQDGGSTKAFF.

The chain has TRBV6-2 or TRBV6-3 and TRBJ2-1; 7 bases are a match to TRBD2. The J segment lost 0 bases and the V segment lost 6 bases, leaving 14 bases of the junction unmatched. CDR3 size: 18 residues. In germline, CDR1 is MNHEY, CDR2 SVGEGT. CDR3: CASSPRLSSGSSYNEQFF. The CDR3 DNA reads TGTGCCAGCAGCCCCCGACTTTCTAGCGGATCCTCCTACAATGAGCAGTTCTTC.

This chain joins TRBV5-5 and TRBJ1-5; D remains unclear. Germline lookup yields CDR1 SGHKS and CDR2 YYEKEE (reference sequence). CDR3 length: 14 residues. The V and J ends lost 0 bases and 5 bases respectively, with 9 bases between them. CDR3 sequence: CASSLDGVDQPQHF. The CDR3 DNA reads as TGTGCCAGCAGCTTGGACGGAGTTGATCAGCCCCAGCATTTT.

The rearrangement links TRBV5-1 to TRBJ2-4; 10 bases are a match to TRBD2. The CDR3 totals 16 residues. V dropped 3 bases and J dropped 2; count of bases not matched to a gene: 5. CDR1 is SGHRS, CDR2 YFSETQ, per germline. In DNA form, the CDR3 reads TGCGCCAGCAGCTCTGGGACTAGCGCCACCAAAAACATTCAGTACTTC. Amino acid sequence: CASSSGTSATKNIQYF.

This clonotype was counted between two and nine times. The chain links TRBV20-1 to TRBJ2-1; 12 bases line up with TRBD2. This CDR3 is 15 amino acids long. V shed 5 bases and J 8 bases; nucleotides not matched to a gene: 10. Germline V gene data show CDR1 as DFQATT and CDR2 as SNEGSKA (reference sequence). CDR3 sequence (DNA): TGCAGTGCTTACACGGGGACTAGCGGGCGGGATGAGCAGTTCTTC. As protein: CSAYTGTSGRDEQFF.

This clonotype has a count of ten or more. This chain joins TRBV20-1 and TRBJ2-7; the D gene is possibly TRBD1 (6 bases). The V gene lost 3 bases and the J gene lost 3 bases, with 9 bases spanning the gap. CDR1 and CDR2 from the germline V gene are DFQATT and SNEGSKA (reference sequence). CDR3 size: 12 residues. CDR3 sequence (DNA): TGCAGTGCTAGTACAGGGAACTACGAGCAGTACTTC. This gives the protein CSASTGNYEQYF.

This clonotype has more than one count but fewer than ten. The chain carries TRBV18 and TRBJ2-2; D gene ambiguous. This CDR3 has 17 residues. V dropped 3 bases and J dropped 1 base, with 15 bases sitting between them. Germline CDR1 is KGHSH and CDR2 is LQKENI. DNA of the CDR3: TGTGCCAGCTCACCTCGACGGAACTGGGAGAACACCGGGGAGCTGTTTTTT. Protein: CASSPRRNWENTGELFF. Full variable domain (rest looked up from reference TRBV18 and TRBJ2-2): NAGVMQNPRHLVRRRGQEARLRCSPMKGHSHVYWYRQLPEEGLKFMVYLQKENIIDESGMPKERFSAEFPKEGPSILRIQQVVRGDSAAYFCASSPRRNWENTGELFFGEGSRLTVL.

The chain recombines TRBV29-1 with TRBJ1-2; D gene unclear. Germline V gene lookup returns CDR1 SQVTM and CDR2 ANQGSEA. V dropped 0 bases and J dropped 8 bases, with 7 bases sitting between them. The CDR3 is 11 amino acids. CDR3 bases: TGCAGCGTTGAAGATGACCGAGGCTACACCTTC. Protein sequence: CSVEDDRGYTF.

V gene TRBV19 combines with J gene TRBJ2-1; 7 bases are shared with TRBD2. The germline V gene encodes CDR1 LNHDA and CDR2 SQIVND (reference sequence). The CDR3 contains 15 residues. The ends lost 2 bases at V and 3 bases at J; junction bases unmatched: 4. The CDR3 DNA follows: TGTGCCAGTAGTATAACGGCGGGGGACTACAATGAGCAGTTCTTC. Translated: CASSITAGDYNEQFF.

The rearrangement joins TRBV27 to TRBJ2-1; D unresolved. There are 14 residues in the CDR3. The V gene's germline CDR1 is MNHEY and CDR2 SMNVEV (reference sequence). Trimming removed 5 bases from V and 0 bases from J, with 8 bases in between. The CDR3 sequence is CASSPDSSYNEQFF. The CDR3 region has the DNA TGTGCCAGCAGTCCCGATAGCTCCTACAATGAGCAGTTCTTC.

This clonotype showed up just a few times. The chain combines TRBV7-2 with TRBJ2-2; D is uncertain. V lost 1 base to trimming and J lost 5 bases, with 11 bases between them. CDR1 SGHTA and CDR2 FQGNSA come from the germline V gene. This CDR3 comprises 15 residues. The CDR3 nucleotides read TGTGCCAGCAGCTTAGTGCCGACGAGGACCGGGGAGCTGTTTTTT. Protein sequence: CASSLVPTRTGELFF.

This clonotype was seen a few times. The genes are TRBV5-1 and TRBJ1-3, with no clear D. The length of the CDR3 is 14 residues. Trimming took off 4 bases at V and 2 bases at J, with 10 bases between the two ends. Germline CDR1 SGHRS, CDR2 YFSETQ. The chain's CDR3 is CASSAPDPGNTIYF. The CDR3 coding sequence is TGCGCCAGCAGCGCTCCCGACCCTGGAAACACCATATATTTT.

This clonotype has just a few counts. The rearrangement uses TRBV11-2 and TRBJ2-3; D is unresolved. The CDR3 covers 12 residues. Germline V gene lookup returns CDR1 SGHAT and CDR2 FQNNGV. V shed 4 bases and J shed 6 bases, with 8 bases lying between them. CDR3 amino acids: CASSSRIDTQYF. CDR3 bases: TGTGCCAGCAGCTCTCGTATCGATACGCAGTATTTT.

The CDR3 protein is CASSVGGDEQYF. CDR3 nucleotide sequence: TGTGCCAGCAGCGTAGGAGGGGACGAGCAGTACTTC. The chain uses TRBV9 and TRBJ2-7, with D possibly being TRBD1 or TRBD2 (5 bases each). V was pared by 0 bases and J by 5 bases, with 6 bases between. Germline CDR1 is SGDLS and CDR2 is YYNGEE. This CDR3 comprises 12 residues.

This CDR3 reads CASSFSGGPYEQYV. In DNA form, the CDR3 reads TGTGCCAGCAGCTTTAGCGGGGGGCCCTACGAGCAGTACGTC. The chain uses TRBV7-2 and TRBJ2-7; TRBD2 matches 10 bases. From germline, CDR1 is SGHTA and CDR2 FQGNSA. V lost 3 bases to trimming and J lost 2 bases; unmatched junction nucleotides: 1. The CDR3 loop spans 14 amino acids.

This clonotype was observed a few times. The rearrangement uses TRBV3-1 and TRBJ1-5, with 7 bases fitting TRBD1. Germline V gives CDR1 LGHDT, CDR2 YNNKEL (reference sequence). Unmatched junction bases numbered 5, after V lost 0 bases and J lost 15 bases. The CDR3 sequence is 12 residues long. CDR3 residues: CASSQEDRPSHF. The CDR3 DNA reads as TGTGCCAGCAGCCAAGAGGACAGGCCTTCGCATTTT.

The CDR3 region is CASSLLGRSYEQYF. DNA for the CDR3: TGTGCCAGCAGCTTACTAGGGCGGAGCTACGAGCAGTACTTC. This chain uses TRBV7-2 with TRBJ2-7; D is uncertain. V lost 2 bases to trimming and J lost 3 bases, with 11 bases between them. CDR3 length equals 14 residues. Germline V CDR1 and CDR2: SGHTA, FQGNSA.

This clonotype was seen a few times. This chain connects TRBV21-1 to TRBJ2-2; the D call TRBD2 from the table was never checked on the DNA. TRBV21-1 is a listed pseudogene. This CDR3 has 13 residues. Written as DNA, the CDR3 is TGTGCCACTCCAACTAGCGGCACCGGGGAGCTGTTTTTT. Protein: CATPTSGTGELFF.